The sequence of this T cell receptor (beta chain) was determined in a study of shared clonotypes between healthy human individuals. Study in general: Per-donor plates numbered three CD4 naive, three CD4 memory, two CD8 naive and one CD8 memory. General study points: It was the few donors that limited the genetic and exposure-history diversity represented.

The CDR3 extends over 14 amino acids. CDR1 and CDR2 from the germline V gene are MNHEY and SMNVEV (reference sequence). The ends lost 2 bases at V and 7 bases at J; junction bases unmatched: 5. Some clones are missing from TCRdb's copy, which holds only in-frame ones; the method was immunoSEQ multiplex PCR. The sample shows around 2.1 million clones, roughly 91% of them seen only once. This clone was picked up a small number of times. Its target is unknown. In the naive CD8 group, cells lacked CD45RO and were positively selected for CCR7, so terminally differentiated effector memory CD45RA+ cells were left out.

The TCR originated in a man between 18 and 35 years old in good health. Some clones in this sample may be carry-over from other donors' samples. Source material: naive CD8+ T cells from PBMCs. The genes are TRBV27 and TRBJ1-5; the match to TRBD1 covers 7 bases. CDR3 DNA sequence: TGTGCCAGCAGTTTAATTCAGGGGGGCCAGCCCCAGCATTTT. Translation: CASSLIQGGQPQHF.